The next 22 T cell receptor beta chains were all read from a single sample in a study of blood T cell repertoires in COVID-19. Sequenced by immunoSEQ multiplex PCR; TCRdb stores in-frame clones only, minus some. The sample consists of approximately 210,000 clones, 70% to 90% of them appearing once. The sample consisted of peripheral blood. All receptors come from a woman aged 45-59 years with active or convalescent COVID-19.

Many counts were recorded for this clone. The rearrangement joins TRBV6-2 or TRBV6-3 to TRBJ2-5; TRBD1 matches at 9 bases. Germline CDR1 and CDR2: MNHEY and SVGEGT. V lost 5 bases and J lost 2; bases outside the gene matches: 9. This CDR3 has 16 amino acids. The CDR3 spells CASSLLPGQGQETQYF. The CDR3 coding sequence is TGTGCCAGCAGTCTACTACCGGGACAGGGACAAGAGACCCAGTACTTC.

In the case of this clone: An end of the junction differs from the germline gene, which may be a read error. This chain uses TRBV28 with TRBJ1-1; 8 nucleotides agree with TRBD1. Germline V CDR1 and CDR2: MDHEN, SYDVKM. CDR3 length: 13 amino acids. This CDR3 is CASSFRDRNLLPF. Here the CDR3 DNA reads TGTGCCAGCAGTTTCCGGGACAGGAATCTATTGCCCTTT.

This clone was seen just once. V and J are TRBV6-5 and TRBJ1-5, with 9 bases aligning to TRBD1. This CDR3 has 15 residues. Per germline, CDR1 MNHEY and CDR2 SVGAGI. The ends lost 7 bases at V and 5 bases at J; junction bases unmatched: 9. CDR3 DNA: TGTGCCAGCACCCCGTCGGGACAGGGTTATCAGCCCCAGCATTTT. It yields the protein CASTPSGQGYQPQHF.

In the case of this clone: This specimen includes other DNA sequences encoding the same CDR3. The rearrangement joins TRBV28 to TRBJ1-2, with D unclear. Per the germline V gene, CDR1 is MDHEN and CDR2 is SYDVKM. The CDR3 is 14 residues long. V was clipped by 5 bases and J by 0 bases, with 10 bases between them. The CDR3 sequence is CASSPPGTNYGYTF. The CDR3 nucleotides are TGTGCCAGCAGTCCACCAGGTACTAACTATGGCTACACCTTC.

This chain uses TRBV6-1 with TRBJ2-1, with 14 nucleotides matching TRBD2. Germline values: CDR1 MNHNS, CDR2 SASEGT. The length of the CDR3 is 16 residues. V lost 1 base and J lost 7; bases outside the gene matches: 3. CDR3 loop: CASSEVRTSGRNEQFF. Written as DNA, the CDR3 is TGTGCCAGCAGTGAAGTAAGGACTAGCGGGAGGAATGAGCAGTTCTTC.

This chain uses TRBV28 with TRBJ1-2, with 8 nucleotides matching TRBD1. Per the germline V gene, CDR1 is MDHEN and CDR2 is SYDVKM. J gave up 14 bases and V 1 base, and 3 bases lay outside the gene matches. This CDR3 contains 11 residues. The CDR3 spells CASSLLGQDTF. CDR3 nucleotide sequence: TGTGCCAGCAGTTTATTGGGACAGGATACCTTC.

V and J are TRBV2 and TRBJ1-5; D might be TRBD1 (6 bases). V lost 4 bases to trimming and J lost 4 bases, with 20 bases between them. CDR3 size: 17 residues. CDR1 and CDR2 (germline): SNHLY, FYNNEI. CDR3 nucleotides: TGTGCCAGCAGTGGGGGCCCCGGGGGGCTGGGGAATCAGCCCCAGCATTTT. Its translation is CASSGGPGGLGNQPQHF.

The CDR3 coding sequence is TGCGCCAGCAGCTTGGAGCAGGGGGCCACCGGGGCTTTCTTT. The encoded protein is CASSLEQGATGAFF. The chain joins TRBV5-1 to TRBJ1-1; 8 bases match TRBD1. Germline V lookup: CDR1 SGHRS, CDR2 YFSETQ. V gave up 0 bases and J gave up 11 bases; unmatched junction bases: 9. The CDR3 sequence is 14 residues long.

The chain links TRBV7-9 to TRBJ2-2; 9 positions agree with TRBD2. Trimming removed 9 bases from V and 6 bases from J; junction bases left unmatched: 11. Germline assignment: CDR1 SEHNR and CDR2 FQNEAQ (reference sequence). The CDR3 spans 15 residues. The DNA of the CDR3 is TGTGCCAGTGCGAGGCGGGAGGGTATCGCCGGGGAGCTGTTTTTT. Translated: CASARREGIAGELFF.

The chain is built from TRBV28 and TRBJ1-1; no reliable D call. The CDR3 covers 15 residues. In germline, CDR1 is MDHEN, CDR2 SYDVKM. The V end was cut by 5 bases, the J end by 8 bases, with 21 bases between. DNA of the CDR3: TGTGCCAGCAGTCTAACTATCTATCCAATCGGAGAAGCTTTCTTT. Translation: CASSLTIYPIGEAFF.

The rearrangement joins TRBV24-1 to TRBJ2-1; TRBD2 agrees at 9 bases. J was trimmed by 2 bases and V by 3 bases; bases with no gene match: 7. Per the germline V gene, CDR1 is KGHDR and CDR2 is SFDVKD. The CDR3 is 17 residues long. The CDR3 DNA follows: TGTGCCACCAGTGATCGGAGAGCTAGCGGGGCCTACAATGAGCAGTTCTTC. It translates to CATSDRRASGAYNEQFF.

This rearrangement joins TRBV6-6 to TRBJ2-1; 8 positions match TRBD2. CDR3 length equals 15 residues. Germline V gives CDR1 MNHNY, CDR2 SVGAGI (reference sequence). Germline trimming cut 6 bases from V and 2 bases from J; bases unmatched to any gene: 6. The CDR3 coding sequence is TGTGCCAGCAGGTATCTAGCGGGTACCTACAATGAGCAGTTCTTC. This codes for CASRYLAGTYNEQFF.

The V call is TRBV3-1 (or the pseudogene TRBV3-2), the J call TRBJ2-1; 7 nucleotides agree with TRBD2. Germline CDR1 and CDR2: LGHDT and YNNKEL (reference sequence). This CDR3 is 15 amino acids long. Losses at the gene ends were 4 bases for V and 5 bases for J; bases not matched to a gene: 8. The CDR3 loop is CASSPPGLADNEQFF. The CDR3 DNA sequence: TGTGCCAGCAGCCCACCTGGGCTAGCGGACAATGAGCAGTTCTTC.

This clone was seen only a few times. The chain joins TRBV5-1 to TRBJ2-2; 7 bases line up with TRBD1. The CDR3 is made up of 15 amino acids. The V gene's germline CDR1 is SGHRS and CDR2 YFSETQ. The V gene end was trimmed by 4 bases and the J gene end by 1 base; junction bases not matched to a gene: 4. CDR3 amino acids: CASSPGQMNTGELFF. The CDR3 bases are TGCGCCAGCAGCCCGGGACAGATGAACACCGGGGAGCTGTTTTTT.

V gene TRBV9 combines with J gene TRBJ1-2; 7 nucleotides line up with TRBD1. This CDR3 has 14 residues. Per germline, CDR1 SGDLS and CDR2 YYNGEE. Unmatched junction bases numbered 7, after V lost 0 bases and J lost 8 bases. CDR3 protein: CASSVAEGAEGYTF. The CDR3 bases are TGTGCCAGCAGCGTAGCTGAGGGGGCGGAGGGCTACACCTTC. Full variable domain (rest looked up from reference TRBV9 and TRBJ1-2): DSGVTQTPKHLITATGQRVTLRCSPRSGDLSVYWYQQSLDQGLQFLIQYYNGEERAKGNILERFSAQQFPDLHSELNLSSLELGDSALYFCASSVAEGAEGYTFGSGTRLTVV.

The sample holds one count of this clone. The chain joins TRBV2 to TRBJ2-2; no firm D call. In germline, CDR1 is SNHLY, CDR2 FYNNEI. There are 12 residues in the CDR3. V was pared by 8 bases and J by 7 bases, with 11 bases between. CDR3 amino acids: CASSVRVGELFF. CDR3 sequence (DNA): TGTGCCAGCTCCGTCCGGGTCGGGGAGCTGTTTTTT.

This clone was recorded only once. V usage is TRBV4-1 and J usage is TRBJ1-3, with 7 bases aligning to TRBD1. Germline V gene lookup returns CDR1 MGHRA and CDR2 YSYEKL. Losses at the gene ends were 4 bases for V and 0 bases for J; bases not matched to a gene: 9. There are 17 residues in the CDR3. This chain's CDR3 is CASSLGDRALSGNTIYF. The CDR3 nucleotides are TGCGCCAGCAGCCTCGGAGACAGGGCCCTCTCTGGAAACACCATATATTTT.

This clone was counted a single time. Written as DNA, the CDR3 is TGTGCCAGCAGTTTGAGAGACTATGGCTACACCTTC. Residues: CASSLRDYGYTF. This chain uses TRBV6-1 with TRBJ1-2; unclear D gene. There are 12 residues in the CDR3. Trimming stripped 5 bases from V and 3 bases from J, with 7 bases between. The germline gives CDR1 MNHNS, CDR2 SASEGT.

The rearrangement joins TRBV7-3 to TRBJ2-5, with 9 bases fitting TRBD1. Germline V gene data show CDR1 as SGHTA and CDR2 as FQGTGA. Trimming removed 5 bases from V and 5 bases from J; junction bases left unmatched: 12. This CDR3 has 16 amino acids. CDR3 in amino acids: CASSPPGQGFGETQYF. CDR3 in DNA: TGTGCCAGCAGCCCCCCAGGACAGGGGTTTGGGGAGACCCAGTACTTC.

The genes are TRBV2 and TRBJ1-1; D perhaps matches TRBD1 (5 bases). CDR3 length: 13 amino acids. The germline CDR1 and CDR2 sequences are SNHLY and FYNNEI. V gave up 7 bases and J gave up 4 bases, with 13 bases separating them. The CDR3 DNA reads as TGTGCCAGCACCTTACCAGGGTCCACTGAAGCTTTCTTT. Residues: CASTLPGSTEAFF.

The rearrangement joins TRBV28 to TRBJ1-5; TRBD1 might be the D (6 bases). The CDR3 totals 11 residues. Germline CDR1 reads MDHEN; CDR2 reads SYDVKM. V was cut by 7 bases and J by 11 bases, with 12 bases left in between. This chain's CDR3 is CASTTGNSQHF. Here the CDR3 DNA reads TGTGCCAGCACCACAGGGAACTCCCAGCATTTT.

The CDR3 spells CASSTYPRQGTSGNTIYF. DNA for the CDR3: TGTGCCAGTAGTACTTATCCCCGACAGGGGACCTCTGGAAACACCATATATTTT. The rearrangement joins TRBV19 to TRBJ1-3; TRBD1 matches 8 bases. V lost 4 bases to trimming and J lost 0 bases; unmatched junction nucleotides: 11. There are 18 residues in the CDR3. From germline, CDR1 is LNHDA and CDR2 SQIVND (reference sequence).